The 27 T cell receptor beta chains below all came from one sample that was sequenced in a study of tumor and adjacent non-tumor tissue in lung cancer. This sample's RNA came from whole unsorted tissue. Three rounds of nested PCR, following a modified ARM-PCR protocol, produced the TCRbeta library. One entry per CDR3 protein, called by TCRdb with MiXCR from the multiplex PCR reads. Of roughly 140,000 distinct CDR3 sequences detected, 66% appear once; the ten largest clones hold 18%. Specimen: lung tumor tissue. These receptors were taken from a man aged 55 to 69 with small cell lung cancer.

Turning to this clonotype: A junction boundary mismatches the germline segment, possibly from a read error. The CDR3 nucleotides are TGCGGCGTTGGTGATTGGGCAAATCAGCCCCAGCATTTT. This gives the protein CGVGDWANQPQHF. The chain is built from TRBV29-1 and TRBJ1-5; D is unclear. The CDR3 totals 13 residues. Looked up from germline, CDR1 is SQVTM and CDR2 is ANQGSEA.

This clonotype was detected ten times or more. The chain employs TRBV12-3 or TRBV12-4 and TRBJ2-1; possible D gene TRBD1, 6 bases. This CDR3 spans 14 amino acids. V shed 9 bases and J shed 0 bases, with 12 bases lying between them. The DNA of the CDR3 is TGTGCCAGTCAAAGGACAGACTCCTACAATGAGCAGTTCTTC. Its translation: CASQRTDSYNEQFF.

This clonotype was recorded a few times. J is TRBJ2-2 and V is TRBV18, with 7 positions matching TRBD1. The length of the CDR3 is 13 residues. The V segment lost 3 bases and the J segment 9 bases; nucleotides outside the gene matches: 4. Germline V gene sequence: CDR1 KGHSH, CDR2 LQKENI. The CDR3 reads CASSPEQGRELFF. The CDR3 DNA reads TGTGCCAGCTCACCGGAACAGGGGAGGGAGCTGTTTTTT.

The V and J genes are TRBV6-5 and TRBJ2-5; TRBD2 is a possible D gene (5 bases). Trimming removed 6 bases from V and 5 bases from J, with 16 bases in between. Per the germline V gene, CDR1 is MNHEY and CDR2 is SVGAGI. The CDR3 spans 14 residues. The CDR3 here is CASRRLTGVETQYF. In nucleotides, the CDR3 is TGTGCCAGCAGAAGACTAACTGGAGTCGAGACCCAGTACTTC.

This clonotype appeared many times. V and J are TRBV6-6 and TRBJ1-5; D possibly corresponds to TRBD1 (6 bases). The V gene's germline CDR1 is MNHNY and CDR2 SVGAGI (reference sequence). The CDR3 runs to 13 residues. Trimming left V 6 bases short and J 5 bases short, with 11 bases between. CDR3 nucleotide sequence: TGTGCCAGCAGACCCAGGGGCGATCAGCCCCAGCATTTT. Translation: CASRPRGDQPQHF.

This clonotype appeared once. The chain links TRBV7-9 to TRBJ1-2, with D possibly TRBD1 on 5 matching bases. Trimming took 5 bases from V and 4 from J, leaving 17 bases between them. CDR1 is SEHNR and CDR2 is FQNEAQ in the germline V gene (reference sequence). The CDR3 runs 15 residues. CDR3 in amino acids: CASSPSGGGSYGYTF. The CDR3 bases are TGTGCCAGCAGCCCATCCGGTGGGGGGAGCTATGGCTACACCTTC. Complete variable domain (other parts from reference TRBV7-9 and TRBJ1-2): DTGVSQNPRHKITKRGQNVTFRCDPISEHNRLYWYRQTLGQGPEFLTYFQNEAQLEKSRLLSDRFSAERPKGSFSTLEIQRTEQGDSAMYLCASSPSGGGSYGYTFGSGTRLTVV.

As to this clonotype: One junction end does not reproduce the germline sequence, and a read error may be involved. This chain links TRBV12-3 or TRBV12-4 with TRBJ2-1, with D perhaps TRBD1 (5 bases). CDR3 length equals 18 residues. As DNA, the CDR3 is TGTGCCTGCAGTGGGGCAGAAACTGGCACACGCTCCTACAATGAGCAGTTCTTC. Its translation: CACSGAETGTRSYNEQFF.

As to this clonotype: This CDR3 is missing its conserved last phenylalanine or tryptophan, likely due to a read error. The chain couples TRBV5-5 to TRBJ1-1; 7 positions agree with TRBD1. CDR3 length: 13 amino acids. Germline V lookup: CDR1 SGHKS, CDR2 YYEKEE (reference sequence). V gave up 4 bases and J gave up 3 bases; unmatched junction bases: 3. In DNA, the CDR3 is TGTGCCAGCAGCAGACAGGGTTACACTGAAGCTTTCTCT. It specifies CASSRQGYTEAFS.

The chain uses TRBV20-1 and TRBJ1-2; 7 nucleotides align to TRBD1. This CDR3 is built from 12 residues. The germline V gene has CDR1 DFQATT and CDR2 SNEGSKA (reference sequence). V lost 7 bases to trimming and J lost 7 bases; unmatched junction nucleotides: 9. CDR3 in amino acids: CSVPTGWSGYTF. CDR3 coding DNA: TGCAGTGTCCCGACAGGGTGGAGTGGCTACACCTTC.

In the case of this clonotype: This may be a read error: a much more frequent sequence differs by one nucleotide. J is TRBJ2-3 and V is TRBV6-6; D might be TRBD2 (5 bases). This CDR3 has 16 residues. Germline assignment: CDR1 MNHNY and CDR2 SVGAGI (reference sequence). V was shortened by 1 base and J by 2 bases, with 13 bases between the two germline ends. The CDR3 region is CASSYFRLDYTDTQYF. CDR3 nucleotide sequence: TGTGCCAGCAGTTACTTCCGTCTCGACTACACAGATACGCAGTATTTT.

In regard to this clonotype: A read error may account for a junction end that differs from germline. CDR3 DNA sequence: TGTGCCAGCAGCTTGTCCCGCCAACAGGATACGCTGTATTTC. This codes for CASSLSRQQDTLYF. The chain has TRBV5-4 and TRBJ2-3; TRBD1 is a possible D gene (5 bases). Germline values: CDR1 SGHNT, CDR2 YYREEE (reference sequence). This CDR3 contains 14 residues.

The J gene is TRBJ2-7, the V gene TRBV7-9; TRBD1 might be the D (6 bases). V was pared by 5 bases and J by 3 bases, with 14 bases between. This CDR3 has 14 residues. Germline CDR1 reads SEHNR; CDR2 reads FQNEAQ (reference sequence). CDR3 amino acids: CASSPRTDFYEQYF. The CDR3 DNA reads as TGTGCCAGCAGCCCACGGACAGATTTCTACGAGCAGTACTTC.

Points on this clonotype: The conserved phenylalanine or tryptophan normally closing the CDR3 is absent here, so this likely arose from a read error. This chain joins TRBV15 and TRBJ2-1, with no clear D. Trimming stripped 7 bases from V and 5 bases from J, with 15 bases between. The V gene's germline CDR1 is LNHNV and CDR2 YYDKDF (reference sequence). The CDR3 length is 14 residues. CDR3 protein: CATKASRTDNEQFI. The CDR3 bases are TGTGCCACCAAAGCAAGCCGAACGGACAATGAGCAGTTCATC.

This clonotype was detected many times. The chain combines TRBV6-1 with TRBJ1-5, with 7 bases matching TRBD1. The CDR3 is 15 residues long. V was clipped by 11 bases and J by 5 bases; unmatched bases: 15. Germline loops: CDR1 MNHNS, CDR2 SASEGT. CDR3 amino acids: CAGSRTGRDHQPQHF. The CDR3 region has the DNA TGTGCCGGCTCCAGGACAGGTCGGGACCATCAGCCCCAGCATTTT.

This clonotype was seen only once. A much more abundant neighbour one base away suggests this may be a read error. The chain is built from TRBV20-1 and TRBJ2-2; a possible D gene is TRBD2 (5 bases). The germline V gene has CDR1 DFQATT and CDR2 SNEGSKA (reference sequence). The CDR3 has 13 amino acids. Trimming took 6 bases from V and 1 from J, leaving 9 bases between them. Written as DNA, the CDR3 is TGCAGTGCCTCCGGGAAGAACACCGGGGAGCTGTTTTTT. Amino acids: CSASGKNTGELFF.

About this clonotype: The conserved phenylalanine or tryptophan normally closing the CDR3 is absent here, so this likely arose from a read error. This chain uses TRBV11-2 with TRBJ2-5; 9 nucleotides agree with TRBD2. Per germline, CDR1 SGHAT and CDR2 FQNNGV. The CDR3 loop spans 14 amino acids. CDR3 bases: TGTGCCAGCAGCATACGGACTAGCGAAGATACCCAGTACTCC. Translating it yields CASSIRTSEDTQYS.

V is TRBV11-3 and J is TRBJ2-1; D may match TRBD1 or TRBD2 (5 bases each). Trimming stripped 4 bases from V and 6 bases from J, with 19 bases between. Germline CDR1 SGHNT, CDR2 YENEEA. The CDR3 runs to 16 residues. For the CDR3, the DNA is TGTGCCAGCAGCTCAAGAGGGGCAGGAATGGGCAATGAGCAGTTCTTC. Protein: CASSSRGAGMGNEQFF.

As concerns this clonotype: A much larger clone is a single base away; this may be a read error. The chain links TRBV6-2 or TRBV6-3 to TRBJ1-5, with 8 bases matching TRBD1. This CDR3 is built from 14 residues. Germline loops: CDR1 MNHEY, CDR2 SVGEGT. Trimming cost V 5 bases and J 11 bases; bases outside gene matches: 11. The CDR3 protein is CASSPWTGRESQHF. CDR3 nucleotides: TGTGCCAGCAGTCCATGGACAGGGAGAGAGTCCCAGCATTTT.

This clonotype was detected many times. The CDR3 DNA sequence: TGCAGCGCCGGGGCCAGCGGCGCAGCTCAGCCCCAGCATTTT. This sequence encodes CSAGASGAAQPQHF. The genes are TRBV29-1 and TRBJ1-5, with a possible D match to TRBD1 (5 bases). The length of the CDR3 is 14 residues. V was clipped by 7 bases and J by 6 bases, with 19 bases between them. Germline loops: CDR1 SQVTM, CDR2 ANQGSEA. Full variable domain (missing parts from reference TRBV29-1 and TRBJ1-5): SAVISQKPSRDICQRGTSLTIQCQVDSQVTMMFWYRQQPGQSLTLIATANQGSEATYESGFVIDKFPISRPNLTFSTLTVSNMSPEDSSIYLCSAGASGAAQPQHFGDGTRLSIL.

Concerning this clonotype: Given a much more abundant clone one base away, this may be a read error. The CDR3: CSARLARGIAYTF. In DNA, the CDR3 is TGCAGTGCTAGACTCGCCAGGGGGATAGCCTACACCTTC. The rearrangement uses TRBV20-1 and TRBJ1-2; 7 bases agree with TRBD1. Germline loops: CDR1 DFQATT, CDR2 SNEGSKA (reference sequence). The CDR3 covers 13 residues. The trim removed 2 bases at V and 10 bases at J, leaving 10 bases unmatched.

This clonotype was observed many times. In nucleotides, the CDR3 is TGTGCCAGCAGTTACTCTAAGGACAGGGGATACAATGAGCAGTTCTTC. It translates to CASSYSKDRGYNEQFF. The V gene is TRBV6-2 or TRBV6-3, the J gene TRBJ2-1; 9 bases map to TRBD1. V lost 0 bases to trimming and J lost 4 bases; unmatched junction nucleotides: 4. This CDR3 comprises 16 residues. Germline values: CDR1 MNHEY, CDR2 SVGEGT.

The chain links TRBV30 to TRBJ2-7, with 10 nucleotides matching TRBD1. This CDR3 is 14 amino acids long. Per the germline V gene, CDR1 is GTSNPN and CDR2 is SVGIG (reference sequence). V lost 6 bases to trimming and J lost 4 bases; unmatched junction nucleotides: 9. CDR3 nucleotide sequence: TGTGCCTGTACACTTGGGACAGGGGTTTACGAGCAGTACTTC. As protein: CACTLGTGVYEQYF.

Remarks on this clonotype: Since a much larger clone is just one base distant, this may be a read error. The J gene is TRBJ1-2, the V gene TRBV5-5; tentatively, D is TRBD1 (5 bases). Germline values: CDR1 SGHKS, CDR2 YYEKEE (reference sequence). V gave up 0 bases and J gave up 3 bases, with 12 bases separating them. This CDR3 is built from 15 residues. The CDR3 coding sequence is TGTGCCAGCAGCTTGGGTCGCCCGGGGGACTATGGCTACACCTTC. Translating it yields CASSLGRPGDYGYTF.

The genes are TRBV5-4 and TRBJ2-5; D possibly corresponds to TRBD1 (5 bases). The CDR3 totals 15 residues. The germline gives CDR1 SGHNT, CDR2 YYREEE (reference sequence). The germline V and J ends were trimmed by 2 bases and 2 bases, with 13 bases remaining between them. The CDR3 DNA reads as TGTGCCAGCAGCTTCCGACAGTCCGGACAAGAGACCCAGTACTTC. Translation gives CASSFRQSGQETQYF. Together with reference TRBV5-4 and TRBJ2-5, the CDR3 gives the full variable domain: ETGVTQSPTHLIKTRGQQVTLRCSSQSGHNTVSWYQQALGQGPQFIFQYYREEENGRGNFPPRFSGLQFPNYSSELNVNALELDDSALYLCASSFRQSGQETQYFGPGTRLLVL.

This clonotype was seen a few times. The chain recombines TRBV11-1 with TRBJ2-2; 8 bases agree with TRBD1. This CDR3 is built from 16 residues. Germline CDR1 SGHAT, CDR2 FQDESV (reference sequence). With V trimmed by 4 bases and J by 9 bases, 13 bases remained unmatched. CDR3 amino acids: CASSSQDRVDTRELFF. CDR3 coding DNA: TGTGCCAGCAGCTCCCAGGACAGGGTAGACACAAGGGAGCTGTTTTTT.

On this clonotype itself: Relative to the germline gene, one junction end is altered; a read error may explain this. This chain connects TRBV6-5 to TRBJ1-2; 11 bases agree with TRBD1. CDR1 MNHEY and CDR2 SVGAGI come from the germline V gene. The CDR3 has 19 amino acids. CDR3 loop: CAGSYFGQGAPPPWWGYTF. DNA of the CDR3: TGTGCCGGCAGTTACTTTGGACAGGGGGCGCCTCCCCCCTGGTGGGGCTACACCTTC.

Concerning this clonotype: A much bigger clone sits one base away, suggesting this may be a read error. V is TRBV6-1 and J is TRBJ2-7; D is unclear. Germline V gene data show CDR1 as MNHNS and CDR2 as SASEGT. This CDR3 is 14 amino acids long. The CDR3 DNA is TGTGCCAGCACACCATCCCTGGGGTCCTACAAGCAGTACTTC. Translation gives CASTPSLGSYKQYF.